What follows is one T cell receptor (beta chain) and its context. Its cognate antigen is unknown. This CDR3 is 16 amino acids long. The V end lost 3 bases, the J end lost 0 bases, and 15 bases lay between the germline ends. Germline-derived CDR1 and CDR2 are MGHRA and YSYEKL. The entry originates in a study of hypomethylating agent response in myelodysplastic syndrome. In the study overall: Either azacitidine (about 70% of the 11) or decitabine (3 of 11) was given. TET2 mutation, the most common, occurred in 5 of 11 patients. Patients with neither complete response nor hematologic improvement were classed non-responders.

Findings of the study overall: Analysis covered a small cohort of just approximately 12 patients.

The data were produced by immunoSEQ multiplex PCR, yet TCRdb's version contains in-frame clones alone and is incomplete. Of under 2,000 clones listed, approximately 83% were seen once; the top ten hold roughly 20%. The chain employs TRBV4-1 and TRBJ2-7, with D perhaps TRBD1 (6 bases). The sequences come from bone marrow, collected before or after starting hypomethylating agent treatment for myelodysplastic syndrome (not recorded which). This clonotype was sampled from a human donor with myelodysplastic syndrome. In DNA, the CDR3 is TGCGCCAGCAGCCACATTACAGGGAAAAGCTCCTACGAGCAGTACTTC. Translated, it gives CASSHITGKSSYEQYF.